This T cell receptor beta chain appears in the sequencing data of a study of blood T cells in healthy people across ages. Study overall: In model experiments, template switching was able to capture about one barcoded beta molecule for every two T cells that were present. Study-wide findings and caveats: Total diversity from one million sequenced T cells was likely underestimated.

Combining a sample-barcoded 5' primer with a J-beta primer mix, a second PCR ran for roughly 7 to 12 cycles. Using its own MiXCR run on the 5' RACE reads, TCRdb lists one record per CDR3 protein. The repertoire includes 1 million to 1.2 million distinct CDR3 sequences, 35% to 40% of them detected once, and less than 15% sits in the top ten. This clonotype was found a few times. Its antigen is currently unknown. The CDR3 spans 16 residues. Between the trimmed V and J ends, which lost 0 bases and 7 bases, there was a span of 16 bases. Germline CDR1 LGHNA, CDR2 YNFKEQ. The sequence derives from a man aged 18-30 years in good health. The chain recombines TRBV4-2 with TRBJ1-3; D gene ambiguous. Sequencing was carried out using blood. CDR3: CASSQDLPRGRNTIYF. The CDR3 DNA sequence: TGTGCCAGCAGCCAAGATCTCCCGCGCGGACGGAACACCATATATTTT.